Presented here are 27 T cell receptor beta chains from one specimen sequenced in a study of cytomegalovirus exposure and HLA in healthy donors. In the PCR, 60 Vbeta and 13 Jbeta primers were used. This table comes from immunoSEQ multiplex PCR, and its TCRdb copy is limited to in-frame clones, with some not included. The table has about 200,000 clones, 75% to 85% seen once. Source material: PBMCs. All receptors come from a girl aged 10-17 years in good health and CMV-seropositive.

This sequence joins TRBV10-3 and TRBJ2-7, with 12 positions matching TRBD2. Germline values: CDR1 ENHRY, CDR2 SYGVKD. With V trimmed by 6 bases and J by 6 bases, 9 bases remained unmatched. This CDR3 has 15 amino acids. The CDR3 region has the DNA TGTGCCATCAGATTGAGTGCTAGCGGGGGGGGCGAGCAGTACTTC. It is translated as CAIRLSASGGGEQYF.

V is TRBV7-9 and J is TRBJ1-1, with 11 bases that match TRBD1. This CDR3 spans 15 amino acids. Looked up from germline, CDR1 is SEHNR and CDR2 is FQNEAQ (reference sequence). V lost 5 bases, J lost 4 bases, and 6 bases stayed unmatched. The CDR3 loop is CASSRGQGAGTEAFF. CDR3 bases: TGTGCCAGCAGCAGAGGACAGGGGGCTGGCACTGAAGCTTTCTTT.

V usage is TRBV30 and J usage is TRBJ1-3; TRBD1 matches 10 bases. J lost 2 bases, V lost 8 bases, and 9 bases had no gene match. The germline gives CDR1 GTSNPN, CDR2 SVGIG (reference sequence). The CDR3 sequence is 15 residues long. The CDR3 loop reads CAGDRGWVAGNTIYF. CDR3 in DNA: TGTGCCGGGGACAGGGGATGGGTGGCTGGAAACACCATATATTTT.

This rearrangement joins TRBV7-2 to TRBJ1-2; the D is unclear. Between the trimmed V and J ends, which lost 2 bases and 4 bases, there was a span of 11 bases. The CDR3 contains 14 residues. In germline, CDR1 is SGHTA, CDR2 FQGNSA. The CDR3 region has the DNA TGTGCCAGCAGCTTATCCCCGAGTCTCTATGGCTACACCTTC. Translating it yields CASSLSPSLYGYTF.

The chain couples TRBV10-3 to TRBJ1-1; perhaps TRBD1 as D (6 bases). The length of the CDR3 is 14 residues. The germline V gene encodes CDR1 ENHRY and CDR2 SYGVKD. The germline V and J ends were trimmed by 6 bases and 0 bases, with 11 bases remaining between them. The CDR3 spells CAIRPDSMNTEAFF. DNA for the CDR3: TGTGCCATCAGGCCGGACAGCATGAACACTGAAGCTTTCTTT.

This clone appeared a few times. The CDR3 protein is CASSDGQNMVYDEQYF. In DNA form, the CDR3 reads TGTGCCAGCAGTGATGGGCAAAATATGGTATACGACGAGCAGTACTTC. This chain connects TRBV27 to TRBJ2-7; D ambiguous. V gave up 5 bases and J gave up 5 bases, with 22 bases separating them. The CDR3 has 16 amino acids. Germline CDR1 is MNHEY and CDR2 is SMNVEV (reference sequence).

This chain connects TRBV7-6 to TRBJ2-1; 9 bases align to TRBD2. Trimming cost V 1 base and J 2 bases; bases outside gene matches: 9. This CDR3 has 18 amino acids. CDR1 and CDR2 (germline): SGHVS, FNYEAQ. The CDR3, as DNA: TGTGCCAGCAGCTTAGAATCTAGCGGGGACCGTACCTACAATGAGCAGTTCTTC. Translation gives CASSLESSGDRTYNEQFF.

J is TRBJ1-5 and V is TRBV6-5; TRBD1 might be the D (6 bases). The germline V gene encodes CDR1 MNHEY and CDR2 SVGAGI. CDR3 length equals 14 residues. Trimming pared 5 bases from V and 5 bases from J, leaving 13 bases between. The CDR3 loop reads CASSESGDHQPQHF. In nucleotides, the CDR3 is TGTGCCAGCAGTGAATCAGGGGATCATCAGCCCCAGCATTTT.

As regards this clone: A read error may produce the germline difference seen at one junction end. The chain couples TRBV7-9 to TRBJ1-5; D not certain. Germline V gene sequence: CDR1 SEHNR, CDR2 FQNEAQ (reference sequence). The CDR3 totals 17 residues. This CDR3 reads CSSSSKGGVGSDQPQHF. DNA for the CDR3: TGTTCCAGCAGCTCGAAAGGCGGGGTGGGGAGCGATCAGCCCCAGCATTTT.

This clone came up a few times. V usage is TRBV2 and J usage is TRBJ2-1; 7 nucleotides line up with TRBD2. Germline CDR1 and CDR2: SNHLY and FYNNEI. CDR3 length equals 16 residues. With 2 bases clipped from V and 6 bases from J, the junction kept 10 bases outside the gene matches. The CDR3 loop reads CASSERASGVANEQFF. The CDR3 region has the DNA TGTGCCAGCAGTGAAAGAGCTAGCGGCGTTGCCAATGAGCAGTTCTTC.

The chain recombines TRBV10-1 with TRBJ1-1; D might be TRBD1 (5 bases). CDR1 is WNHNN, CDR2 SYGVQD, per germline (reference sequence). The CDR3 has 17 amino acids. The V and J ends lost 2 bases and 1 base respectively, with 17 bases between them. Written as DNA, the CDR3 is TGCGCCAGCAGTGAGACCTTAAGGGGCACAGGGAACACTGAAGCTTTCTTT. It codes for CASSETLRGTGNTEAFF.

The chain joins TRBV5-4 to TRBJ2-3, with 7 bases fitting TRBD2. The CDR3 is made up of 15 amino acids. CDR1 is SGHNT and CDR2 is YYREEE in the germline V gene (reference sequence). Trimming cost V 4 bases and J 4 bases; bases outside gene matches: 9. CDR3 nucleotide sequence: TGTGCCAGCAGCGGGGGGGGACTCCCTCCAGATACGCAGTATTTT. Amino acids: CASSGGGLPPDTQYF. The full variable domain, with the rest looked up from reference TRBV5-4 and TRBJ2-3, is ETGVTQSPTHLIKTRGQQVTLRCSSQSGHNTVSWYQQALGQGPQFIFQYYREEENGRGNFPPRFSGLQFPNYSSELNVNALELDDSALYLCASSGGGLPPDTQYFGPGTRLTVL.

This clone was seen just once. J is TRBJ1-2 and V is TRBV6-4, with TRBD1 matching over 8 bases. Trimming at V came to 5 bases and at J to 7 bases, leaving 6 bases not matched to a gene. Per the germline V gene, CDR1 is MRHNA and CDR2 is SNTAGT. This CDR3 comprises 13 residues. As DNA, the CDR3 is TGTGCCAGCAGTCTGGACAGGGACACTGGCTACACCTTC. Amino acid sequence: CASSLDRDTGYTF.

This clone was detected only once. The chain employs TRBV19 and TRBJ2-3, with 9 bases aligning to TRBD1. This CDR3 has 18 residues. CDR1 and CDR2 from the germline V gene are LNHDA and SQIVND (reference sequence). The V segment lost 3 bases and the J segment 2 bases; nucleotides outside the gene matches: 12. The DNA for the CDR3 is TGTGCCAGTAGTATTGGGACAGGGCGCCGGGGGGCCACAGATACGCAGTATTTT. This codes for CASSIGTGRRGATDTQYF.

This chain joins TRBV7-9 and TRBJ2-1; 10 bases agree with TRBD1. The trim removed 4 bases at V and 8 bases at J, leaving 11 bases unmatched. The CDR3 has 16 residues. In germline, CDR1 is SEHNR, CDR2 FQNEAQ (reference sequence). The DNA of the CDR3 is TGTGCCAGCAGCTCCCTTGGGGACAGGGGTAGGGATGAGCAGTTCTTC. Translated: CASSSLGDRGRDEQFF.

V usage is TRBV30 and J usage is TRBJ2-1, with a tentative D call TRBD2 (6 bases). The CDR3 is 12 residues long. Between the trimmed V and J ends, which lost 3 bases and 7 bases, there was a span of 10 bases. Per germline, CDR1 GTSNPN and CDR2 SVGIG (reference sequence). The CDR3 bases are TGTGCCTGGAGGCTCGGGGGAAATGAGCAGTTCTTC. This encodes CAWRLGGNEQFF.

The chain is built from TRBV5-6 and TRBJ1-4, with D hard to call. This CDR3 contains 13 residues. From germline, CDR1 is SGHDT and CDR2 YYEEEE. V shed 3 bases and J shed 7 bases, with 10 bases lying between them. As DNA, the CDR3 is TGTGCCAGCAGCTCCCAACTCCGTGAAAAACTGTTTTTT. Translated, it gives CASSSQLREKLFF.

The chain uses TRBV6-5 and TRBJ2-1; D gene uncertain. Germline CDR1 is MNHEY and CDR2 is SVGAGI. Trimming left V 6 bases short and J 10 bases short, with 10 bases between. The CDR3 runs to 11 residues. The CDR3 here is CASSDAQEQFF. In DNA, the CDR3 is TGTGCCAGCAGCGACGCACAGGAGCAGTTCTTC.

This clone appeared a single time. J is TRBJ1-6 and V is TRBV7-6; 7 bases are shared with TRBD1. The CDR3 has 20 amino acids. The V and J ends lost 0 bases and 0 bases, in that order; junction bases with no gene match: 11. Germline CDR1 and CDR2: SGHVS and FNYEAQ. The CDR3 DNA follows: TGTGCCAGCAGCTTAGCACCGGGACAGAGAAAACCCTCCTATAATTCACCCCTCCACTTT. Its protein product is CASSLAPGQRKPSYNSPLHF.

This chain connects TRBV10-3 to TRBJ1-3, with D perhaps TRBD1 (5 bases). V was cut by 9 bases and J by 9 bases, with 18 bases left in between. CDR3 size: 13 residues. Germline V gene lookup returns CDR1 ENHRY and CDR2 SYGVKD. In nucleotides, the CDR3 is TGTGCCATTCACGGGACCCAGGAGGGCACCATATATTTT. Translating gives CAIHGTQEGTIYF.

The chain uses TRBV6-8 and TRBJ1-2, with 7 positions matching TRBD1. V shed 11 bases and J 4 bases; nucleotides not matched to a gene: 13. In germline, CDR1 is MNHGY, CDR2 SAAAGT. This CDR3 has 14 amino acids. Written as DNA, the CDR3 is TGTGCCGGCGTGGGGCGGGACAGCCGCTATGGCTACACCTTC. This sequence encodes CAGVGRDSRYGYTF.

The V call is TRBV29-1, the J call TRBJ1-5, with TRBD1 matching over 8 bases. The CDR3 consists of 12 residues. Germline loops: CDR1 SQVTM, CDR2 ANQGSEA. Unmatched junction bases numbered 1, after V lost 4 bases and J lost 5 bases. CDR3 sequence reads: CSVADRDQPQHF. CDR3 sequence (DNA): TGCAGCGTTGCGGACAGGGATCAGCCCCAGCATTTT.

The J gene is TRBJ2-7, the V gene TRBV11-3, with a possible D match to TRBD2 (6 bases). From germline, CDR1 is SGHNT and CDR2 YENEEA. The CDR3 is 14 amino acids. V gave up 7 bases and J gave up 0 bases, with 13 bases separating them. CDR3 sequence (DNA): TGTGCCAGCACCCTGTCGGGGGTCTCCTACGAGCAGTACTTC. Its protein product is CASTLSGVSYEQYF. Combining the CDR3 with reference TRBV11-3 and TRBJ2-7 gives the whole variable domain EAGVVQSPRYKIIEKKQPVAFWCNPISGHNTLYWYLQNLGQGPELLIRYENEEAVDDSQLPKDRFSAERLKGVDSTLKIQPAELGDSAVYLCASTLSGVSYEQYFGPGTRLTVT.

The chain is built from TRBV7-2 and TRBJ1-1; no clear D gene. The CDR3 is 12 residues long. The ends were cut back, 6 bases at V and 0 bases at J, with 5 bases in the middle. CDR1 SGHTA and CDR2 FQGNSA come from the germline V gene. The chain's CDR3 is CASRLMNTEAFF. Here the CDR3 DNA reads TGTGCCAGCAGACTGATGAACACTGAAGCTTTCTTT. The entire variable domain, with the rest obtained from reference TRBV7-2 and TRBJ1-1, is as follows: GAGVSQSPSNKVTEKGKDVELRCDPISGHTALYWYRQSLGQGLEFLIYFQGNSAPDKSGLPSDRFSAERTGGSVSTLTIQRTQQEDSAVYLCASRLMNTEAFFGQGTRLTVV.

Here the CDR3 reads CASSLGTFRKETQYF. For the CDR3, the DNA is TGTGCCAGCAGTCTAGGGACTTTTCGCAAAGAGACCCAGTACTTC. The chain joins TRBV6-5 to TRBJ2-5, with D perhaps matching TRBD2 (6 bases). V was pared by 5 bases and J by 3 bases, with 16 bases between. This CDR3 is 15 amino acids long. Germline lookup yields CDR1 MNHEY and CDR2 SVGAGI.

This clone was counted once. J is TRBJ2-5 and V is TRBV5-1; tentatively, D is TRBD2 (7 bases). The CDR3 extends over 15 amino acids. Germline V gene data show CDR1 as SGHRS and CDR2 as YFSETQ. Trimming pared 3 bases from V and 5 bases from J, leaving 17 bases between. CDR3 amino acids: CASSSRGAEGETQYF. Here the CDR3 DNA reads TGCGCCAGCAGCTCCCGGGGGGCAGAGGGGGAGACCCAGTACTTC.

The chain employs TRBV19 and TRBJ1-2, with D perhaps TRBD1 (5 bases). Germline-derived CDR1 and CDR2 are LNHDA and SQIVND (reference sequence). The CDR3 extends over 12 amino acids. V shed 2 bases and J shed 8 bases, with 9 bases lying between them. CDR3 bases: TGTGCCAGTAGTATACAGGGATGGGGCTACACCTTC. This translates into CASSIQGWGYTF.